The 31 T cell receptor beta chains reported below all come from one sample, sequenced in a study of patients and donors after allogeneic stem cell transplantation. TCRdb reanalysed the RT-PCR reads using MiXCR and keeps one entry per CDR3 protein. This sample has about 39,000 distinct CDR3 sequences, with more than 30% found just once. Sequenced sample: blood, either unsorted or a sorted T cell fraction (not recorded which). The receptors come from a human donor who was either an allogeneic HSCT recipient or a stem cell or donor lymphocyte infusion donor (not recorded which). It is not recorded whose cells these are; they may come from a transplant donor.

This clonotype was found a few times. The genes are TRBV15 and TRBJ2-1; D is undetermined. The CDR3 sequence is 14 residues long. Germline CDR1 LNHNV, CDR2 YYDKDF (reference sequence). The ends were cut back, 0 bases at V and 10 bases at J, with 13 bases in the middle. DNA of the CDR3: TGTGCCACCAGCAGAGATAGATCCCTTCGGGAGCAGTTCTTC. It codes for CATSRDRSLREQFF.

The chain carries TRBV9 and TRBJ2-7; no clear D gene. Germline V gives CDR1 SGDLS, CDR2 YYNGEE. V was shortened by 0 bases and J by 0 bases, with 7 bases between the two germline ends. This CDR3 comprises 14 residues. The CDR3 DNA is TGTGCCAGCAGCGTAGATCTAGGCTCCTACGAGCAGTACTTC. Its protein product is CASSVDLGSYEQYF.

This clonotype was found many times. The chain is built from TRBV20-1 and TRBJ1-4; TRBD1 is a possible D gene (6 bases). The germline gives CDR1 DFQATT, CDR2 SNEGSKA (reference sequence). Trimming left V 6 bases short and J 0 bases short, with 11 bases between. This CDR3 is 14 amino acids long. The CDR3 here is CSAGQTATNEKLFF. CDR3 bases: TGCAGTGCAGGACAGACAGCAACTAATGAAAAACTGTTTTTT.

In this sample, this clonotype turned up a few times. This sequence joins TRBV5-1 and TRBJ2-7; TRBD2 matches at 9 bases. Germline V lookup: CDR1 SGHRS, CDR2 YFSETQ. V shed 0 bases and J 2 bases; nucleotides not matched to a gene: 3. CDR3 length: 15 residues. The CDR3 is CASSLEVAGAYEQYF. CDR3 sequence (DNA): TGCGCCAGCAGCTTGGAAGTAGCGGGAGCCTACGAGCAGTACTTC.

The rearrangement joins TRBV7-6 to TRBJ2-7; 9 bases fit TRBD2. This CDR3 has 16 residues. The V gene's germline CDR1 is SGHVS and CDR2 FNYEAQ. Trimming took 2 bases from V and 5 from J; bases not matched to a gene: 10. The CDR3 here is CASSLLAGGPVNEQYF. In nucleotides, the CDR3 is TGTGCCAGCAGCTTACTGGCGGGAGGGCCGGTGAACGAGCAGTACTTC. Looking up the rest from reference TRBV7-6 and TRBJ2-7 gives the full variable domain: GAGVSQSPRYKVTKRGQDVALRCDPISGHVSLYWYRQALGQGPEFLTYFNYEAQQDKSGLPNDRFSAERPEGSISTLTIQRTEQRDSAMYRCASSLLAGGPVNEQYFGPGTRLTVT.

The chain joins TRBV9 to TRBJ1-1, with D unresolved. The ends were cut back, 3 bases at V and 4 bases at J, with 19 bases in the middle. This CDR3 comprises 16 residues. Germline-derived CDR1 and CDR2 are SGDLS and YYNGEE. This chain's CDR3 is CASSAWPQAYFTEAFF. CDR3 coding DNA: TGTGCCAGCAGCGCCTGGCCCCAGGCATATTTCACTGAAGCTTTCTTT.

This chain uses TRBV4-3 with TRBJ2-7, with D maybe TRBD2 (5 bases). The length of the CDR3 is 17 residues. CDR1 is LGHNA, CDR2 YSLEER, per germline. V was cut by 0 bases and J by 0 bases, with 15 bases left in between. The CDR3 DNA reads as TGCGCCAGCAGCCAAGATAGTAGCGCGAGGAGCTCCTACGAGCAGTACTTC. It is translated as CASSQDSSARSSYEQYF.

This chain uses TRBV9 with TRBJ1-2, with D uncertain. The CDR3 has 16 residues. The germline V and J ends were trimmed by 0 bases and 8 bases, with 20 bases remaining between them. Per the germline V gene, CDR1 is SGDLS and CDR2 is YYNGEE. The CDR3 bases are TGTGCCAGCAGCGTAGGGAGTCCACCCTCAACTATGGGCTACACCTTC. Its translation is CASSVGSPPSTMGYTF.

This chain's CDR3 is CASSLTRLANYNEQFF. DNA of the CDR3: TGCGCCAGCAGCTTGACTCGACTAGCGAACTACAATGAGCAGTTCTTC. The chain couples TRBV5-1 to TRBJ2-1; TRBD2 aligns across 8 bases. V trimming: 1 base; J trimming: 3 bases; junction bases outside the gene matches: 6. Germline V gene lookup returns CDR1 SGHRS and CDR2 YFSETQ. The CDR3 has 16 residues.

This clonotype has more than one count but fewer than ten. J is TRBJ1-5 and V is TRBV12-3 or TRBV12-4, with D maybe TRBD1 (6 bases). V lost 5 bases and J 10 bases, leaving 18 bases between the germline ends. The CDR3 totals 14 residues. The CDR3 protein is CASSKRDTQGPQHF. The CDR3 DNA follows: TGTGCCAGCAGTAAACGGGACACCCAGGGCCCCCAGCATTTT.

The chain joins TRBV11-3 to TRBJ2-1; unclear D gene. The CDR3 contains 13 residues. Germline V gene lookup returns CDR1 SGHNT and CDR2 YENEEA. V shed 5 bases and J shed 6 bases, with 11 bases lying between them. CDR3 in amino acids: CASSPKYINEQFF. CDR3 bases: TGTGCCAGCAGCCCGAAATATATCAATGAGCAGTTCTTC.

CDR3 protein: CASSLEAGRGDTQYF. Written as DNA, the CDR3 is TGCGCCAGCAGCTTGGAAGCGGGACGCGGAGATACGCAGTATTTT. The chain employs TRBV5-1 and TRBJ2-3; TRBD2 aligns across 7 bases. Germline V gene data show CDR1 as SGHRS and CDR2 as YFSETQ. The CDR3 is 15 residues long. With V trimmed by 0 bases and J by 5 bases, 6 bases remained unmatched.

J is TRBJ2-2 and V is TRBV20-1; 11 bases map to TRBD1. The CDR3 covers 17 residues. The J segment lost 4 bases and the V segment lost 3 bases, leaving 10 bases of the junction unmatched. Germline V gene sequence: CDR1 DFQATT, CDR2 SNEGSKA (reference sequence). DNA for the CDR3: TGCAGTGCTAGCGTCTTCCGGGACAGGGGGGGCACCGGGGAGCTGTTTTTT. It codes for CSASVFRDRGGTGELFF.

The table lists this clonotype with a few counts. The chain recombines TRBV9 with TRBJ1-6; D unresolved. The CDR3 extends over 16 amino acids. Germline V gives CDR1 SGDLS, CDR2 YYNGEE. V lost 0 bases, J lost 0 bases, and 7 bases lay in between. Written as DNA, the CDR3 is TGTGCCAGCAGCGTAGCTCAGAGCTCCTATAATTCACCCCTCCACTTT. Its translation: CASSVAQSSYNSPLHF.

The CDR3, as DNA: TGTGCCAGCAGTTCCGGACTAGCGGGAGGACGCGGGGAGCTGTTTTTT. Its translation is CASSSGLAGGRGELFF. The chain carries TRBV6-2 or TRBV6-3 and TRBJ2-2, with 14 bases aligning to TRBD2. Germline trimming cut 4 bases from V and 7 bases from J; bases unmatched to any gene: 5. The CDR3 has 16 amino acids. Germline loops: CDR1 MNHEY, CDR2 SVGEGT.

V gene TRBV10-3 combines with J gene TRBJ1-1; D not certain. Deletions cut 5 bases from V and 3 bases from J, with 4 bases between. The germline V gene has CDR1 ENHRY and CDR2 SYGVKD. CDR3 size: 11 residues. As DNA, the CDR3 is TGTGCCATCAGTAGAGACACTGAAGCTTTCTTT. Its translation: CAISRDTEAFF.

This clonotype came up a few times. In DNA, the CDR3 is TGTGCCACCAGTGATCCGAGGACAGGGAACTATGGCTACACCTTC. The encoded protein is CATSDPRTGNYGYTF. The V call is TRBV24-1, the J call TRBJ1-2; 8 bases map to TRBD1. The CDR3 length is 15 residues. The ends lost 3 bases at V and 2 bases at J; junction bases unmatched: 4. Germline assignment: CDR1 KGHDR and CDR2 SFDVKD.

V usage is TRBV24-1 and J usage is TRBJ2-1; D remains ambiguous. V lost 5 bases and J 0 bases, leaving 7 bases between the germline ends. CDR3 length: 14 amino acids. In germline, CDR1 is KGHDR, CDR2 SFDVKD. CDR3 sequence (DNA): TGTGCCACCAGTGTAGAGAGCTCCTACAATGAGCAGTTCTTC. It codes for CATSVESSYNEQFF.

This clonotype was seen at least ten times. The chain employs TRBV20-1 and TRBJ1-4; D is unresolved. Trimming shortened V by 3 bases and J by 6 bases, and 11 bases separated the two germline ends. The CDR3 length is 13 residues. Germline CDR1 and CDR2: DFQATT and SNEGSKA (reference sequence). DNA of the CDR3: TGCAGTGCTAGTGGGGTAGGGTATGAAAAACTGTTTTTT. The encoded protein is CSASGVGYEKLFF.

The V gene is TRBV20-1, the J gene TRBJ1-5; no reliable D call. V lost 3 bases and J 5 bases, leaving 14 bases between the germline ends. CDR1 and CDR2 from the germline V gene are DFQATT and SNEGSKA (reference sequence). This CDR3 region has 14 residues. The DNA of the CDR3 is TGCAGTGCTAGTCTGACTTCTGGGGATCAGCCCCAGCATTTT. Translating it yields CSASLTSGDQPQHF.

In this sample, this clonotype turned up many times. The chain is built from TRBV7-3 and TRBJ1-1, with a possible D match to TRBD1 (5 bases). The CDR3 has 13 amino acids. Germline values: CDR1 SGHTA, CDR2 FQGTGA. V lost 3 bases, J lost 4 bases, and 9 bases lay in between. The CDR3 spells CASSFGGSTEAFF. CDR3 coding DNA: TGTGCCAGCAGCTTCGGGGGGAGCACTGAAGCTTTCTTT.

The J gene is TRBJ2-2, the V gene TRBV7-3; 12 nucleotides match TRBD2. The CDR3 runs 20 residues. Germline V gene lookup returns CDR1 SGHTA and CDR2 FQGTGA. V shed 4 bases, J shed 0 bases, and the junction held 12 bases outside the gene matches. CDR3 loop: CASSSFGLAGPKANTGELFF. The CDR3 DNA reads TGTGCCAGCAGCTCATTCGGACTAGCGGGGCCCAAAGCGAACACCGGGGAGCTGTTTTTT.

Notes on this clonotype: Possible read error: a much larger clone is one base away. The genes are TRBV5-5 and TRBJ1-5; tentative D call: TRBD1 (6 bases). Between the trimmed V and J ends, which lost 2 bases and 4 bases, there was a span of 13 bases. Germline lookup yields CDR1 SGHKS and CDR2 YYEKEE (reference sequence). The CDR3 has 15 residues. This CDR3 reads CASSFTTRGNQPQHF. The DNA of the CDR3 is TGTGCCAGCAGCTTCACGACCAGGGGTAATCAGCCCCAGCATTTT.

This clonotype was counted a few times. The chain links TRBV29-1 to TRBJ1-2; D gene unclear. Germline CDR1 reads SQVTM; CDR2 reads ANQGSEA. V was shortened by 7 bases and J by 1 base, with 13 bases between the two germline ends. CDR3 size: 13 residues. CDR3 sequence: CSAQNRYNYGYTF. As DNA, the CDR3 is TGCAGCGCCCAAAACAGATATAACTATGGCTACACCTTC.

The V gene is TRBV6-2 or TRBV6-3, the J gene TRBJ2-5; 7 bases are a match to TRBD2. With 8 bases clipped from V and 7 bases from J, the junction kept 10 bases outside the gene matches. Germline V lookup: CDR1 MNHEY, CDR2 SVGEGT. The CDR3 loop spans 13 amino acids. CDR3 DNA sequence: TGTGCCAGCGCCCTAGGACTAGGGGCGACCCAGTACTTC. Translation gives CASALGLGATQYF.

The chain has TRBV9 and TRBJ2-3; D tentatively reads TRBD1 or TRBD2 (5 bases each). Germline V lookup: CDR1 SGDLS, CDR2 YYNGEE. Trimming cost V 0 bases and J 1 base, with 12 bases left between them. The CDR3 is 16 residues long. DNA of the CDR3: TGTGCCAGCAGCGTAGACAGGAGCGGTCGCACAGATACGCAGTATTTT. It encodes CASSVDRSGRTDTQYF.

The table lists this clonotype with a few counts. The CDR3 sequence is CASSLLLAAKNIQYF. The CDR3 bases are TGTGCCAGCAGCTTACTACTCGCAGCCAAAAACATTCAGTACTTC. The V gene is TRBV11-2, the J gene TRBJ2-4, with D hard to call. Germline assignment: CDR1 SGHAT and CDR2 FQNNGV. Deletions cut 2 bases from V and 0 bases from J, with 8 bases between. CDR3 length: 15 residues.

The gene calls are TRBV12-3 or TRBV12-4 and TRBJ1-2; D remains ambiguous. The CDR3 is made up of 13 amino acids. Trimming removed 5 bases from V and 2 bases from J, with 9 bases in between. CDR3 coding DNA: TGTGCCAGCAGTAGGACCCTCAACTATGGCTACACCTTC. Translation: CASSRTLNYGYTF.

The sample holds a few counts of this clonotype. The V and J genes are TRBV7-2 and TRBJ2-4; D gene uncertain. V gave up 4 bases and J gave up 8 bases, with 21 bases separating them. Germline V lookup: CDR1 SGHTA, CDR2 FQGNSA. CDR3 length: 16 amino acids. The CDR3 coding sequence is TGTGCCAGCAGCTCGAATTCTTGGACGATGTCGGACATTCAGTACTTC. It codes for CASSSNSWTMSDIQYF.

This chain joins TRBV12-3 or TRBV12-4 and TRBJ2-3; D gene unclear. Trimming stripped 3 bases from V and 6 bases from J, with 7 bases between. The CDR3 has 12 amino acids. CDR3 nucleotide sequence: TGTGCCAGCAGTTTTTCGGGCGATACGCAGTATTTT. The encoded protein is CASSFSGDTQYF.

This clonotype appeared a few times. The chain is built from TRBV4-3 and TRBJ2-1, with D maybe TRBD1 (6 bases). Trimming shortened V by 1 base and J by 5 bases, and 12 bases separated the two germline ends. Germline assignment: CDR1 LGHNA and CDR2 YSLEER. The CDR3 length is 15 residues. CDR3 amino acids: CASSQVYEGDNEQFF. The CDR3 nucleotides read TGCGCCAGCAGCCAAGTCTACGAGGGGGACAATGAGCAGTTCTTC.